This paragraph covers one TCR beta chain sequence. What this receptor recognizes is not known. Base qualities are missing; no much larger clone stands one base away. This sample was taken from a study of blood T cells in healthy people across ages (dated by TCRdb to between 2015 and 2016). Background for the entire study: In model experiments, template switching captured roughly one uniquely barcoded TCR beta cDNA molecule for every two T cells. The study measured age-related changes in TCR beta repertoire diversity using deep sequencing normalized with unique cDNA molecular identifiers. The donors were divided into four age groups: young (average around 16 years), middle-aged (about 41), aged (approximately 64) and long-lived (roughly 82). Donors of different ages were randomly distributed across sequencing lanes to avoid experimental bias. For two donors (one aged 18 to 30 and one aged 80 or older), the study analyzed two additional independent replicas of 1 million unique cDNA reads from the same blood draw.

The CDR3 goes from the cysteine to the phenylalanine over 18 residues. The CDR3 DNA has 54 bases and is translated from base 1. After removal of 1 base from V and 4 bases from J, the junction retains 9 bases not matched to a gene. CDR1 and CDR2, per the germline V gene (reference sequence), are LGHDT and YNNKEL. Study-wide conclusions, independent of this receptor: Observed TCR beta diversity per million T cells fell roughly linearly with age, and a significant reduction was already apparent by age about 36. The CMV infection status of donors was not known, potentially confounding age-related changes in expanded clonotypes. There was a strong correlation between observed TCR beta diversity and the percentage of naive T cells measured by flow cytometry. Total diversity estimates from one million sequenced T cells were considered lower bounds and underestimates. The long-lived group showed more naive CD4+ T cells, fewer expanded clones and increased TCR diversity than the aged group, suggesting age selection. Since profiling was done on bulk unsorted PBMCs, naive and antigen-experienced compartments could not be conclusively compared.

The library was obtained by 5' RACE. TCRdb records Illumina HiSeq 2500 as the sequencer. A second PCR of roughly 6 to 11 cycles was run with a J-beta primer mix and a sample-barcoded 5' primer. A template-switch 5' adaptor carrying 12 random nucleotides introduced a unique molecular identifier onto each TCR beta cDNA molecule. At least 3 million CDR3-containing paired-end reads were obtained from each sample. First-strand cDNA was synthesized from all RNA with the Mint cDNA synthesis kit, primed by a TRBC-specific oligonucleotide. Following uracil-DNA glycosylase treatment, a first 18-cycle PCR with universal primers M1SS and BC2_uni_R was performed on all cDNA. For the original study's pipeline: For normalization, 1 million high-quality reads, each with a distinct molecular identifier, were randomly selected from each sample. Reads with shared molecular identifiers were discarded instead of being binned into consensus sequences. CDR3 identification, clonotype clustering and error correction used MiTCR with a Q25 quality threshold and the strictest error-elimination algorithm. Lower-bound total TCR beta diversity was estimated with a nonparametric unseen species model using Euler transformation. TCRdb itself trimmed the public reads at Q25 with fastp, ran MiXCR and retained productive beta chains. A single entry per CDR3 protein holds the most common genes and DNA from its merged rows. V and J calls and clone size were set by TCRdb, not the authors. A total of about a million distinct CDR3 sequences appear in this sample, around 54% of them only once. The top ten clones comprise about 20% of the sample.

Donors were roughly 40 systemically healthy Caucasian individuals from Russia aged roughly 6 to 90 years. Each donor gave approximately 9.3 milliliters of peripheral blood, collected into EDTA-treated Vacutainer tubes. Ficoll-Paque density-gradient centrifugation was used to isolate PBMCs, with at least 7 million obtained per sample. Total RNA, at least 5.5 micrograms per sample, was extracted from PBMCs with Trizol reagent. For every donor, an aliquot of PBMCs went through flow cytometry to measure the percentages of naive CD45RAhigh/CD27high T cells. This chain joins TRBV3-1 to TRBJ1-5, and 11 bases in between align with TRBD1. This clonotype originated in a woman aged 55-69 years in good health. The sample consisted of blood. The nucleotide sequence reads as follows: TGTGCCAGCAGCCAAGGCCCCCCCGGGACAGGGGGTAATCAGCCCCAGCATTTT. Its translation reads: CASSQGPPGTGGNQPQHF.